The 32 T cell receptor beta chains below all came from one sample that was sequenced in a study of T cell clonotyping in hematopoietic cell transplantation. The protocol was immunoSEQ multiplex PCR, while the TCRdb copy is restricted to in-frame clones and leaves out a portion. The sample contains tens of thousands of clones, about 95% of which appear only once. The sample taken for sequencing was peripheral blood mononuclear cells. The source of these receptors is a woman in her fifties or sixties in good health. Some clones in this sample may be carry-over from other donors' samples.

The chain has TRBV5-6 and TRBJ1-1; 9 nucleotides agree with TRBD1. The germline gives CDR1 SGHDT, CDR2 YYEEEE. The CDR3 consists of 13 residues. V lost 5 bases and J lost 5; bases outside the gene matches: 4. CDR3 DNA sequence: TGTGCCAGCAGACCGACAGGGGGGACTGAAGCTTTCTTT. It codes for CASRPTGGTEAFF.

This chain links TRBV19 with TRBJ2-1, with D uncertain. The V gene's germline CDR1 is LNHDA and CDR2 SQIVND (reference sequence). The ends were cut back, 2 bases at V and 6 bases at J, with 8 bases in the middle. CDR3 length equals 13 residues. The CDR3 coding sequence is TGTGCCAGTAGTATACTGAAGGGCAATGAGCAGTTCTTC. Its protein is CASSILKGNEQFF. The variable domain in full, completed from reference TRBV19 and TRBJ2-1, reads DGGITQSPKYLFRKEGQNVTLSCEQNLNHDAMYWYRQDPGQGLRLIYYSQIVNDFQKGDIAEGYSVSREKKESFPLTVTSAQKNPTAFYLCASSILKGNEQFFGPGTRLTVL.

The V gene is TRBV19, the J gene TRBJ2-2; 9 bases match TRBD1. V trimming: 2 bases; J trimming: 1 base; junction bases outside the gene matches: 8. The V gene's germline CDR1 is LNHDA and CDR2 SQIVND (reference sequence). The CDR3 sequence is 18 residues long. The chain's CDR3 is CASSISRGQGKNTGELFF. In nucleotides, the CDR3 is TGTGCCAGTAGTATAAGCCGCGGACAGGGGAAGAACACCGGGGAGCTGTTTTTT.

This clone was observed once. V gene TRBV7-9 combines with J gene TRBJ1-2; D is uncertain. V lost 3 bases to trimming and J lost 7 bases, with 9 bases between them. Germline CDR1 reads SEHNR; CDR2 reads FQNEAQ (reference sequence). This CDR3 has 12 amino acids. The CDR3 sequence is CASSFGKGGYTF. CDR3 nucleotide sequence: TGTGCCAGCAGCTTTGGGAAAGGTGGCTACACCTTC.

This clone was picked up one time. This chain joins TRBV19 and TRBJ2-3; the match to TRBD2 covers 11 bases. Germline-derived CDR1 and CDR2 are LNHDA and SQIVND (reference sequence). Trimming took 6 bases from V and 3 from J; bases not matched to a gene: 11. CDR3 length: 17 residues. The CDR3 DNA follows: TGTGCCAGTAGGCCAACTATGACTAGCGGGACTACAGATACGCAGTATTTT. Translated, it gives CASRPTMTSGTTDTQYF.

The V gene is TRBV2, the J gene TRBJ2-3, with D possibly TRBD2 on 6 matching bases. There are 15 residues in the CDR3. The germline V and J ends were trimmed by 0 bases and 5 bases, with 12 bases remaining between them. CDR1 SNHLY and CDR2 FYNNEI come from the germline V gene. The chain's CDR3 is CASSEAGMEGDTQYF. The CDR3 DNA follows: TGTGCCAGCAGTGAAGCAGGAATGGAGGGAGATACGCAGTATTTT.

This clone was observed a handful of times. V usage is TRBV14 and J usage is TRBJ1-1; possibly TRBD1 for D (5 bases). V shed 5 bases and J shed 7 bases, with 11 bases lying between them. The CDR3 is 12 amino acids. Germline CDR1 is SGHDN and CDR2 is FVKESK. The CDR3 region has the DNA TGTGCCAGCAGCGAAACGAGGGGTGAAGCTTTCTTT. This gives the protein CASSETRGEAFF.

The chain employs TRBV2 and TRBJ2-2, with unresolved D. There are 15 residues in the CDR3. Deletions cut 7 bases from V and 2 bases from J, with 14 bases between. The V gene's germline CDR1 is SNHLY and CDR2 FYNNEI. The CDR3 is CASTRGLLNTGELFF. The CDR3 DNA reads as TGTGCCAGCACCCGCGGTCTCTTAAACACCGGGGAGCTGTTTTTT.

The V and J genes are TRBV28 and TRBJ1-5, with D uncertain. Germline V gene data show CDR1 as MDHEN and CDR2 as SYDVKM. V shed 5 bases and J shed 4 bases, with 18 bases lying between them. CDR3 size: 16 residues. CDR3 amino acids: CASSPSLGFSNQPQHF. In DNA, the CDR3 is TGTGCCAGCAGTCCATCATTAGGGTTTTCAAATCAGCCCCAGCATTTT.

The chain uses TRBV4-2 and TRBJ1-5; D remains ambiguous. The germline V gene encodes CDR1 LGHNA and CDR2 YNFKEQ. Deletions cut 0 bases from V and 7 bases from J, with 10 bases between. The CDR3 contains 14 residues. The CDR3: CASSQDGEYQPQHF. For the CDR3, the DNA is TGTGCCAGCAGCCAAGATGGGGAATACCAGCCCCAGCATTTT.

The CDR3 nucleotides read TGTGCCAGCAGCCTTGGACAAGTTCTCAGGTTCTATGGCTACACCTTC. Encoded protein: CASSLGQVLRFYGYTF. This chain links TRBV5-6 with TRBJ1-2, with D tentatively TRBD1 (5 bases). CDR1 and CDR2 (germline): SGHDT, YYEEEE. The CDR3 has 16 amino acids. The germline V and J ends were trimmed by 4 bases and 4 bases, with 20 bases remaining between them.

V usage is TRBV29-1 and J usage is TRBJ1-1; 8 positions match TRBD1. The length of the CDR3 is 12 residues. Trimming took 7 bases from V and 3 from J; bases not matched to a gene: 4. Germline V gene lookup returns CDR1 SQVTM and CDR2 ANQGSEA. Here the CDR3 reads CSAVTGDTEAFF. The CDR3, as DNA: TGCAGCGCCGTGACAGGGGACACTGAAGCTTTCTTT.

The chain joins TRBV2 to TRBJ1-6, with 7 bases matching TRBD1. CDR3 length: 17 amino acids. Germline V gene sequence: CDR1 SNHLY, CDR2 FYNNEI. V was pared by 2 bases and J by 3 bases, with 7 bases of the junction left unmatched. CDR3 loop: CASSESGTAHYNSPLHF. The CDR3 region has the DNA TGTGCCAGCAGTGAATCTGGGACAGCACACTATAATTCACCCCTCCACTTT.

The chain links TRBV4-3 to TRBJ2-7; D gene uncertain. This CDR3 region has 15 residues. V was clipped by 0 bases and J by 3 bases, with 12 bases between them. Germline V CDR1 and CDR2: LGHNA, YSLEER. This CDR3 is CASSQDHGRSYEQYF. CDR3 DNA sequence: TGCGCCAGCAGCCAAGATCACGGCAGGAGCTACGAGCAGTACTTC.

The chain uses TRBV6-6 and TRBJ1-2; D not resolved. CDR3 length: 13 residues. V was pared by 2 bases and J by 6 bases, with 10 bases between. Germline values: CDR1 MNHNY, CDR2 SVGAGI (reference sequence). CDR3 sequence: CASSYPRSDGYTF. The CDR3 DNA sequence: TGTGCCAGCAGTTACCCCAGATCGGATGGCTACACCTTC.

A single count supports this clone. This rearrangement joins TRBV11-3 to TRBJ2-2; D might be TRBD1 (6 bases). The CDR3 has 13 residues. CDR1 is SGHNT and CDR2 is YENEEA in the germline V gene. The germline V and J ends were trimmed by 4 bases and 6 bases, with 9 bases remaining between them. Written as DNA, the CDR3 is TGTGCCAGCAGCTACCGGACAGCCGGGGAGCTGTTTTTT. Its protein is CASSYRTAGELFF.

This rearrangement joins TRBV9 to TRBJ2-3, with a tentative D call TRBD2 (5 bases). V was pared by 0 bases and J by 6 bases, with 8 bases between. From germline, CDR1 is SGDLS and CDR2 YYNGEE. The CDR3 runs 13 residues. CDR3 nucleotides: TGTGCCAGCAGCGTAGACGGGGAGGATACGCAGTATTTT. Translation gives CASSVDGEDTQYF.

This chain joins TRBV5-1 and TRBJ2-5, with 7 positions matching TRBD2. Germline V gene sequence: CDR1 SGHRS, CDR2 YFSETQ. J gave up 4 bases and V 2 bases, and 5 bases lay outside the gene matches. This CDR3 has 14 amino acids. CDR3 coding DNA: TGCGCCAGCAGCTTAGGCGGGGGAATAGAGACCCAGTACTTC. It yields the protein CASSLGGGIETQYF.

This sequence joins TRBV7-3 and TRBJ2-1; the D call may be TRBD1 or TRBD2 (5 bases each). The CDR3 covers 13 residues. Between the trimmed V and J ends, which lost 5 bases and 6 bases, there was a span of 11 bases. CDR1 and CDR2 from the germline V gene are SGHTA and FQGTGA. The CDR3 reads CASSRGRGNEQFF. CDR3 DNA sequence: TGTGCCAGCAGCCGGGGACGGGGCAATGAGCAGTTCTTC.

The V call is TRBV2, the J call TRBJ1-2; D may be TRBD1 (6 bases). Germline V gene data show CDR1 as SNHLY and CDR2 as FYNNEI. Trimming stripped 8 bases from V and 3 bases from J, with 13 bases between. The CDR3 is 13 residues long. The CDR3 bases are TGTGCCAGCGGCGGGGGGCCGGACTATGGCTACACCTTC. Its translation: CASGGGPDYGYTF.

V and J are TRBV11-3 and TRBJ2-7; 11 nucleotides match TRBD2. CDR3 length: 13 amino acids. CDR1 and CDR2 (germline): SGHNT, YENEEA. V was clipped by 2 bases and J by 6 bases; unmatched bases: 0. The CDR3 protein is CASSLLAGGEQYF. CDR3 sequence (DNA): TGTGCCAGCAGCTTACTAGCGGGGGGCGAGCAGTACTTC. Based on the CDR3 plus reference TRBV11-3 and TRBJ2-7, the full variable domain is EAGVVQSPRYKIIEKKQPVAFWCNPISGHNTLYWYLQNLGQGPELLIRYENEEAVDDSQLPKDRFSAERLKGVDSTLKIQPAELGDSAVYLCASSLLAGGEQYFGPGTRLTVT.

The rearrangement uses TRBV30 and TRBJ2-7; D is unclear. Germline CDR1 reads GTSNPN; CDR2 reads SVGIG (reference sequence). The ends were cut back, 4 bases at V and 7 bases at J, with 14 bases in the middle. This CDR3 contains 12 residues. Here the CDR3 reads CAWTAQGREQYF. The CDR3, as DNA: TGTGCCTGGACGGCGCAAGGTAGGGAGCAGTACTTC.

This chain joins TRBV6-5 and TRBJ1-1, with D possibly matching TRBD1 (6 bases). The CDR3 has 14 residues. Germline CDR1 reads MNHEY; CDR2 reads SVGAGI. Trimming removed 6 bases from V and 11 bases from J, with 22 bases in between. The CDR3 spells CASRVPGASRGAFF. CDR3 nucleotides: TGTGCCAGCAGGGTTCCAGGGGCCTCTCGGGGGGCTTTCTTT.

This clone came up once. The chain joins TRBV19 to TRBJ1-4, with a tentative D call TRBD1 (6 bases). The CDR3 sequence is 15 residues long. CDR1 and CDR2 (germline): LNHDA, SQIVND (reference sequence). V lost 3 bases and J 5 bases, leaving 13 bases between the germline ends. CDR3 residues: CASSIPTGLNEKLFF. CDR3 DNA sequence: TGTGCCAGTAGTATCCCGACAGGACTAAATGAAAAACTGTTTTTT.

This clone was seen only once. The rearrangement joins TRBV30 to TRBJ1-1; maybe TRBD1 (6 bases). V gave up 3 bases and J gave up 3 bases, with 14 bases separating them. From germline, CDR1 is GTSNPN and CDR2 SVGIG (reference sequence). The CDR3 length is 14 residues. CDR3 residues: CAWRPWRGDTEAFF. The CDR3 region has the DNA TGTGCCTGGAGACCTTGGAGGGGGGACACTGAAGCTTTCTTT. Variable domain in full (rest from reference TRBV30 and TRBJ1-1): SQTIHQWPATLVQPVGSPLSLECTVEGTSNPNLYWYRQAAGRGLQLLFYSVGIGQISSEVPQNLSASRPQDRQFILSSKKLLLSDSGFYLCAWRPWRGDTEAFFGQGTRLTVV.

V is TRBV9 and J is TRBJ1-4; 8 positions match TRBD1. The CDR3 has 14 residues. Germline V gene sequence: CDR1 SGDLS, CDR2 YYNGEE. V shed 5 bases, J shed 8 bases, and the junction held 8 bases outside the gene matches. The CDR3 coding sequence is TGTGCCAGCAGTGAGGACAGGGCGGGCGAAAAACTGTTTTTT. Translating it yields CASSEDRAGEKLFF.

The CDR3: CASSFDTNSGNTIYF. The CDR3 DNA sequence: TGTGCCAGCTCATTCGACACAAACTCTGGAAACACCATATATTTT. The chain recombines TRBV18 with TRBJ1-3; D gene unclear. V was trimmed by 5 bases and J by 0 bases, leaving 11 bases between them. Germline V gene data show CDR1 as KGHSH and CDR2 as LQKENI. The CDR3 is 15 residues long.

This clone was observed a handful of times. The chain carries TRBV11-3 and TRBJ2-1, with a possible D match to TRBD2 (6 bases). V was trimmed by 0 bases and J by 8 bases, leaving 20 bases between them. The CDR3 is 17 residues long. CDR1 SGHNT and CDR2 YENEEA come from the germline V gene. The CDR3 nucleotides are TGTGCCAGCAGCTTAGACGGTGGCGGGGACCCGGGGGATGAGCAGTTCTTC. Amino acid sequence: CASSLDGGGDPGDEQFF.

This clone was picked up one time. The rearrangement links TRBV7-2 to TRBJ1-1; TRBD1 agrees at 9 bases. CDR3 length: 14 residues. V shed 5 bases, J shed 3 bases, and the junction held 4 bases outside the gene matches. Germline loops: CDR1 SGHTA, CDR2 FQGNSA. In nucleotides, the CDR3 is TGTGCCAGCAGCCAACAGGGGGCGGACACTGAAGCTTTCTTT. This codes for CASSQQGADTEAFF.

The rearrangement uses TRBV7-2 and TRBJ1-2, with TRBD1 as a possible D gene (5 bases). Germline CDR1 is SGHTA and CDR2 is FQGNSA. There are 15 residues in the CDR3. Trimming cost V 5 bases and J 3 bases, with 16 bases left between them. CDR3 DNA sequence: TGTGCCAGCAGCCCACGGGACCCAACTCACTATGGCTACACCTTC. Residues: CASSPRDPTHYGYTF. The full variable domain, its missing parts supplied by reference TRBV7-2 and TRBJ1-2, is GAGVSQSPSNKVTEKGKDVELRCDPISGHTALYWYRQSLGQGLEFLIYFQGNSAPDKSGLPSDRFSAERTGGSVSTLTIQRTQQEDSAVYLCASSPRDPTHYGYTFGSGTRLTVV.

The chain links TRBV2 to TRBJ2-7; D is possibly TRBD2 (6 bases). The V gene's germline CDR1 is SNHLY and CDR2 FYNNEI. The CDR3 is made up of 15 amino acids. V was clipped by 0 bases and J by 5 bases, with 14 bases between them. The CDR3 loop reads CASSEAEGTYHEQYF. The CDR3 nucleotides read TGTGCCAGCAGTGAAGCCGAAGGGACTTACCACGAGCAGTACTTC.

The CDR3 DNA follows: TGTGCCAGCGGGACAGCCGACACTGAAGCTTTCTTT. This codes for CASGTADTEAFF. This chain joins TRBV28 and TRBJ1-1; 7 positions match TRBD1. CDR1 is MDHEN and CDR2 is SYDVKM in the germline V gene. CDR3 length: 12 amino acids. With V trimmed by 8 bases and J by 3 bases, 3 bases remained unmatched.